This entry lists 31 T cell receptor beta chains sequenced from one sample in a study of T cell changes during pregnancy in multiple sclerosis. Sequenced by immunoSEQ multiplex PCR; TCRdb stores in-frame clones only, minus some. The sample records around 47,000 clones, 90% to 95% being singletons. The input for sequencing was CD8+ T cells from peripheral blood mononuclear cells, taken in the first trimester of pregnancy. The receptor set was obtained from a female donor with multiple sclerosis, enrolled in a pregnancy study.

The CDR3 DNA reads as TGTGCCAGCAGCTTTGGCAGGGGTTGGGCAGATACGCAGTATTTT. This gives the protein CASSFGRGWADTQYF. J is TRBJ2-3 and V is TRBV7-6; possible D gene TRBD1, 6 bases. This CDR3 contains 15 residues. V lost 3 bases and J lost 4, with 14 bases in between. Germline loops: CDR1 SGHVS, CDR2 FNYEAQ.

The chain is built from TRBV29-1 and TRBJ2-2, with D possibly matching TRBD1 (6 bases). This CDR3 contains 13 residues. V was shortened by 4 bases and J by 7 bases, with 13 bases between the two germline ends. Germline V gene sequence: CDR1 SQVTM, CDR2 ANQGSEA. The CDR3 region is CSVVRGSGGELFF. CDR3 nucleotides: TGCAGCGTTGTTAGGGGGTCCGGCGGGGAGCTGTTTTTT.

The rearrangement uses TRBV2 and TRBJ2-1; 9 nucleotides align to TRBD2. Germline assignment: CDR1 SNHLY and CDR2 FYNNEI. Trimming at V came to 10 bases and at J to 8 bases, leaving 18 bases not matched to a gene. The CDR3 covers 16 residues. CDR3 region: CATRTRAGGFLDEQFF. CDR3 bases: TGTGCCACTAGGACCCGAGCGGGAGGCTTCTTGGATGAGCAGTTCTTC.

This chain links TRBV19 with TRBJ2-1, with TRBD2 as a possible D gene (6 bases). V was shortened by 4 bases and J by 9 bases, with 10 bases between the two germline ends. This CDR3 is 12 amino acids long. CDR1 is LNHDA, CDR2 SQIVND, per germline (reference sequence). The CDR3 sequence: CASSKPGLEQFF. The CDR3 DNA is TGTGCCAGTAGTAAACCGGGACTTGAGCAGTTCTTC.

The rearrangement uses TRBV30 and TRBJ1-1, with D perhaps TRBD1 (6 bases). V was pared by 7 bases and J by 7 bases, with 19 bases between. The CDR3 is 13 amino acids. CDR1 and CDR2 from the germline V gene are GTSNPN and SVGIG (reference sequence). The DNA of the CDR3 is TGTGCCTCTCGACGGCCGTCCAGGGGTGAAGCTTTCTTT. It translates to CASRRPSRGEAFF.

CDR3 in amino acids: CASSPSYNEQFF. As DNA, the CDR3 is TGTGCCAGCAGTCCGTCGTACAATGAGCAGTTCTTC. The V and J genes are TRBV27 and TRBJ2-1; D not certain. V was pared by 5 bases and J by 4 bases, with 6 bases between. The germline gives CDR1 MNHEY, CDR2 SMNVEV (reference sequence). CDR3 length equals 12 residues.

This clone appeared once. The V and J genes are TRBV7-2 and TRBJ2-2; 8 bases map to TRBD2. Germline assignment: CDR1 SGHTA and CDR2 FQGNSA. V shed 3 bases, J shed 6 bases, and the junction held 9 bases outside the gene matches. The CDR3 runs to 16 residues. The CDR3 sequence is CASSFREGSRAGELFF. The CDR3 DNA is TGTGCCAGCAGCTTCCGGGAGGGGTCAAGGGCCGGGGAGCTGTTTTTT.

The chain combines TRBV18 with TRBJ2-3; D unresolved. The CDR3 covers 15 residues. Germline V gene data show CDR1 as KGHSH and CDR2 as LQKENI. With 1 base removed from V and 2 bases from J, the gap between germline ends came to 10 bases. The CDR3 bases are TGTGCCAGCTCACCACGGGCTTATGCCACAGATACGCAGTATTTT. It encodes CASSPRAYATDTQYF.

This chain links TRBV1 with TRBJ2-2; no DNA check was done on the table's D call, TRBD2. TRBV1 is deemed a pseudogene. The CDR3 consists of 16 residues. The CDR3 region has the DNA TGCACCAGCAGCCAAGATCGGGGTAGGAACACCGGGGAGCTGTTTTTT. Its protein product is CTSSQDRGRNTGELFF.

The rearrangement uses TRBV19 and TRBJ1-1; no firm D call. Germline CDR1 reads LNHDA; CDR2 reads SQIVND (reference sequence). V was pared by 1 base and J by 0 bases, with 12 bases between. The CDR3 spans 16 residues. The CDR3 bases are TGTGCCAGTAGTATAGCCTACCTCGTCCTGAACACTGAAGCTTTCTTT. Its protein is CASSIAYLVLNTEAFF.

This clone was seen once. This rearrangement joins TRBV7-8 to TRBJ2-5, with a weak D call TRBD1 (5 bases). Trimming shortened V by 5 bases and J by 5 bases, and 21 bases separated the two germline ends. The CDR3 consists of 16 residues. Per the germline V gene, CDR1 is SGHVS and CDR2 is FQNEAQ. CDR3 bases: TGTGCCAGCAGCCCCCCCTCATGGGGCCTCACTGAGACCCAGTACTTC. Residues: CASSPPSWGLTETQYF. Full variable domain (rest looked up from reference TRBV7-8 and TRBJ2-5): GAGVSQSPRYKVAKRGQDVALRCDPISGHVSLFWYQQALGQGPEFLTYFQNEAQLDKSGLPSDRFFAERPEGSVSTLKIQRTQQEDSAVYLCASSPPSWGLTETQYFGPGTRLLVL.

V usage is TRBV29-1 and J usage is TRBJ2-5, with 8 bases fitting TRBD2. CDR1 and CDR2 (germline): SQVTM, ANQGSEA. V shed 4 bases and J 1 base; nucleotides not matched to a gene: 14. The CDR3 contains 17 residues. Written as DNA, the CDR3 is TGCAGCGTTGTGTCTCCTGATCCTGGGACTAGCCAAGAGACCCAGTACTTC. This sequence encodes CSVVSPDPGTSQETQYF.

The genes are TRBV6-5 and TRBJ2-7; D is perhaps TRBD2 (6 bases). Germline CDR1 and CDR2: MNHEY and SVGAGI. This CDR3 comprises 15 residues. V lost 2 bases to trimming and J lost 1 base, with 12 bases between them. The CDR3, as DNA: TGTGCCAGCAGTTACCGGGACGCGGGGTCCTACGAGCAGTACTTC. Its protein product is CASSYRDAGSYEQYF.

The V call is TRBV13, the J call TRBJ2-1; 11 bases line up with TRBD2. The germline CDR1 and CDR2 sequences are PRHDT and FYEKMQ (reference sequence). This CDR3 region has 16 residues. V was pared by 4 bases and J by 4 bases, with 6 bases of the junction left unmatched. CDR3 nucleotides: TGTGCCAGCAGCTATAGCGGGGGGGGCTCTTACAATGAGCAGTTCTTC. Translating it yields CASSYSGGGSYNEQFF. The full variable domain, in which reference TRBV13 and TRBJ2-1 provide the parts outside the CDR3, is AAGVIQSPRHLIKEKRETATLKCYPIPRHDTVYWYQQGPGQDPQFLISFYEKMQSDKGSIPDRFSAQQFSDYHSELNMSSLELGDSALYFCASSYSGGGSYNEQFFGPGTRLTVL.

This clone has just one count. This sequence joins TRBV5-1 and TRBJ1-6; 8 nucleotides match TRBD1. The CDR3 is 14 amino acids. Germline CDR1 reads SGHRS; CDR2 reads YFSETQ. J was trimmed by 7 bases and V by 2 bases; bases with no gene match: 2. The CDR3 DNA follows: TGCGCCAGCAGCTTAGGACAGGGAAATTCACCCCTCCACTTT. Its protein product is CASSLGQGNSPLHF.

The chain joins TRBV15 to TRBJ1-2, with a possible D match to TRBD1 (6 bases). The germline gives CDR1 LNHNV, CDR2 YYDKDF (reference sequence). The CDR3 length is 15 residues. V dropped 5 bases and J dropped 4 bases, with 17 bases sitting between them. The CDR3 reads CATSPDPGHRYGYTF. For the CDR3, the DNA is TGTGCCACCAGCCCGGACCCGGGACACCGCTATGGCTACACCTTC.

CDR3 DNA sequence: TGTGCCAGTTCCGGGACAGTCTATGGCTACACCTTC. It codes for CASSGTVYGYTF. V is TRBV19 and J is TRBJ1-2; 7 bases match TRBD1. CDR3 length: 12 amino acids. Germline values: CDR1 LNHDA, CDR2 SQIVND (reference sequence). V lost 8 bases and J lost 4; bases outside the gene matches: 4.

The V call is TRBV19, the J call TRBJ1-1; D might be TRBD1 (5 bases). V shed 11 bases and J shed 3 bases, with 16 bases lying between them. This CDR3 spans 13 amino acids. Germline assignment: CDR1 LNHDA and CDR2 SQIVND (reference sequence). The CDR3 here is CAGSLGPDTEAFF. Written as DNA, the CDR3 is TGTGCCGGATCGTTGGGGCCGGACACTGAAGCTTTCTTT.

The V call is TRBV27, the J call TRBJ2-7; 8 positions match TRBD2. CDR3 size: 15 residues. Germline V gene lookup returns CDR1 MNHEY and CDR2 SMNVEV (reference sequence). Trimming at V came to 6 bases and at J to 1 base, leaving 8 bases not matched to a gene. The CDR3 DNA is TGTGCCAGCAGCTGGGGGCTAGCGGGTTCCTACGAGCAGTACTTC. It specifies CASSWGLAGSYEQYF.

The chain is built from TRBV7-9 and TRBJ1-4; D is unresolved. CDR1 and CDR2 from the germline V gene are SEHNR and FQNEAQ (reference sequence). The V and J ends lost 4 bases and 0 bases respectively, with 9 bases between them. CDR3 length: 15 residues. CDR3: CASSSLESTNEKLFF. CDR3 coding DNA: TGTGCCAGCAGCTCACTCGAATCAACTAATGAAAAACTGTTTTTT.

The DNA of the CDR3 is TGTGCCAGCAGTGAAGGCCCGGAGGGGGCAGATGGTTTCTTT. Translating gives CASSEGPEGADGFF. V is TRBV6-1 and J is TRBJ1-1, with 7 bases identical to TRBD1. The CDR3 runs to 14 residues. CDR1 MNHNS and CDR2 SASEGT come from the germline V gene. The V and J ends lost 1 base and 13 bases, in that order; junction bases with no gene match: 12.

The chain couples TRBV27 to TRBJ2-1, with D unclear. The germline gives CDR1 MNHEY, CDR2 SMNVEV (reference sequence). This CDR3 region has 11 residues. V lost 4 bases and J lost 6, with 4 bases in between. This CDR3 reads CASSSFNEQFF. CDR3 in DNA: TGTGCCAGCAGTTCATTCAATGAGCAGTTCTTC.

This chain uses TRBV27 with TRBJ1-5; TRBD1 is a possible D gene (5 bases). The germline V gene encodes CDR1 MNHEY and CDR2 SMNVEV (reference sequence). With 6 bases removed from V and 4 bases from J, the gap between germline ends came to 16 bases. The CDR3 loop spans 15 amino acids. The chain's CDR3 is CASSSPRERNQPQHF. In DNA, the CDR3 is TGTGCCAGCAGCTCCCCCAGGGAAAGAAATCAGCCCCAGCATTTT.

The chain recombines TRBV6-4 with TRBJ2-3; 9 bases agree with TRBD2. The J segment lost 4 bases and the V segment lost 2 bases, leaving 4 bases of the junction unmatched. The CDR3 loop spans 15 amino acids. Germline V lookup: CDR1 MRHNA, CDR2 SNTAGT. Here the CDR3 reads CASSDPAGGPDTQYF. For the CDR3, the DNA is TGTGCCAGCAGTGACCCAGCGGGAGGACCAGATACGCAGTATTTT.

The rearrangement uses TRBV7-9 and TRBJ2-7, with D maybe TRBD2 (5 bases). Germline V CDR1 and CDR2: SEHNR, FQNEAQ (reference sequence). The CDR3 sequence is 18 residues long. V was clipped by 0 bases and J by 1 base, with 19 bases between them. CDR3 in amino acids: CASSLATDQLVRSYEQYF. As DNA, the CDR3 is TGTGCCAGCAGCTTAGCGACCGATCAACTAGTAAGGTCCTACGAGCAGTACTTC.

CDR3 bases: TGTGCCAGCAGTGAGGGGACTAGTCGGGGTGAGCAGTTCTTC. Translated, it gives CASSEGTSRGEQFF. The chain couples TRBV6-4 to TRBJ2-1, with 8 bases aligning to TRBD2. The CDR3 is 14 amino acids. Germline CDR1 reads MRHNA; CDR2 reads SNTAGT. V gave up 3 bases and J gave up 9 bases; unmatched junction bases: 7.

The CDR3 loop is CASSPSGGEKLFF. DNA for the CDR3: TGTGCCAGCAGCCCCTCGGGAGGCGAAAAACTGTTTTTT. V is TRBV7-8 and J is TRBJ1-4; D remains unclear. Germline V gene data show CDR1 as SGHVS and CDR2 as FQNEAQ. The CDR3 consists of 13 residues. The V end was cut by 5 bases, the J end by 8 bases, with 12 bases between.

The chain couples TRBV27 to TRBJ2-1, with TRBD2 matching over 11 bases. The V segment lost 1 base and the J segment 1 base; nucleotides outside the gene matches: 9. Germline V lookup: CDR1 MNHEY, CDR2 SMNVEV (reference sequence). The CDR3 has 19 residues. CDR3 residues: CASSLLRGLADSSYNEQFF. The CDR3 DNA reads TGTGCCAGCAGTTTATTGAGGGGACTAGCGGACAGTTCCTACAATGAGCAGTTCTTC.

The V gene is TRBV28, the J gene TRBJ2-1, with TRBD2 identical over 8 bases. V was clipped by 10 bases and J by 8 bases; unmatched bases: 10. CDR1 and CDR2 (germline): MDHEN, SYDVKM. The CDR3 sequence is 13 residues long. The CDR3 sequence: CATSRAGEYEQFF. DNA of the CDR3: TGTGCCACTTCCAGAGCGGGAGAATATGAGCAGTTCTTC. Full variable domain (rest looked up from reference TRBV28 and TRBJ2-1): DVKVTQSSRYLVKRTGEKVFLECVQDMDHENMFWYRQDPGLGLRLIYFSYDVKMKEKGDIPEGYSVSREKKERFSLILESASTNQTSMYLCATSRAGEYEQFFGPGTRLTVL.

The chain has TRBV29-1 and TRBJ2-1, with 8 positions matching TRBD1. V gave up 6 bases and J gave up 5 bases; unmatched junction bases: 6. The CDR3 consists of 13 residues. CDR1 is SQVTM and CDR2 is ANQGSEA in the germline V gene. As DNA, the CDR3 is TGCAGCGTGTCAGGGGGCTACCACAATGAGCAGTTCTTC. It specifies CSVSGGYHNEQFF.

This chain joins TRBV15 and TRBJ2-7, with 12 bases aligning to TRBD1. The CDR3 spans 15 residues. Per the germline V gene, CDR1 is LNHNV and CDR2 is YYDKDF (reference sequence). V dropped 9 bases and J dropped 5; count of bases not matched to a gene: 11. CDR3 sequence (DNA): TGTGCCACTCGCTCGCCGGGACAGGGGGCTCACGAGCAGTACTTC. Its protein product is CATRSPGQGAHEQYF.